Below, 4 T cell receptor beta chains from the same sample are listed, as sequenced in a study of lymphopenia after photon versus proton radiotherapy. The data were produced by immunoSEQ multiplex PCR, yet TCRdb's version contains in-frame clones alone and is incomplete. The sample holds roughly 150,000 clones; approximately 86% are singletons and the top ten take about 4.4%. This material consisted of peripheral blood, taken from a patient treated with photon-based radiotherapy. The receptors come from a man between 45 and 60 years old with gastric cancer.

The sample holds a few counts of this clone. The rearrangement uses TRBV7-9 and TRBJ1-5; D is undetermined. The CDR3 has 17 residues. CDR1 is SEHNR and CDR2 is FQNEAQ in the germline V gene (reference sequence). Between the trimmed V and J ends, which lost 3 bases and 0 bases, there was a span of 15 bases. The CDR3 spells CASSFPPVSYSNQPQHF. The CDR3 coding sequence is TGTGCCAGCAGCTTCCCCCCGGTTTCTTATAGCAATCAGCCCCAGCATTTT.

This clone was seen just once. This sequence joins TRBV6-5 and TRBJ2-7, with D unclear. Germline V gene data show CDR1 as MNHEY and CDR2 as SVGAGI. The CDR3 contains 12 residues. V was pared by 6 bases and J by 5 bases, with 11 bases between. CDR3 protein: CASSPNRHEQYF. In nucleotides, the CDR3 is TGTGCCAGCAGCCCTAACCGACACGAGCAGTACTTC.

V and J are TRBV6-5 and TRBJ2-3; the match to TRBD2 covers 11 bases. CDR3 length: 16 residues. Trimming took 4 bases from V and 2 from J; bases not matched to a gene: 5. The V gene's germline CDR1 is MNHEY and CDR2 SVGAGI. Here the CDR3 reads CASSSYSGRVTDTQYF. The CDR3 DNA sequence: TGTGCCAGCAGTTCCTATAGCGGGAGGGTCACAGATACGCAGTATTTT.

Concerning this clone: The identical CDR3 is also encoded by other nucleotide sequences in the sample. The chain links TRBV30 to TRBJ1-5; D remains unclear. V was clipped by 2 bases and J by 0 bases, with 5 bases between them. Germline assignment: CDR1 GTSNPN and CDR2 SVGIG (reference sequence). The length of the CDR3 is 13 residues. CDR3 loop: CAWSPDSNQPQHF. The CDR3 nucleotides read TGTGCCTGGAGTCCTGATAGCAATCAGCCCCAGCATTTT.